Detailed here is one TCR beta chain. Both TRBC1 and TRBC2 were covered by a beta constant-region primer of two equimolar oligonucleotides. Four rounds of PCR amplified the ligated cDNA using nested alpha and beta constant-region primers plus SP2. TCRdb recomputed calls from the UMI-ligation and nested PCR reads with MiXCR, one row per CDR3 protein. This sample has over 8,500 distinct CDR3 sequences, with 5.5% to 6.5% found just once. The source of the sample is a study of naive and memory T cell subsets. This receptor was taken from a human donor in good health. The sample taken for sequencing was CD4+ TEMRA cells from blood. Indicated subset: effector memory re-expressing CD45RA, CD45RA+ CD27-.

The chain's CDR3 is CSARLPGGTYEQYF. The CDR3, as DNA: TGCAGTGCGAGGCTGCCAGGGGGGACCTACGAGCAGTACTTC. The V call is TRBV20-1, the J call TRBJ2-7, with a possible D match to TRBD1 (7 bases). The CDR3 runs to 14 residues. V was clipped by 6 bases and J by 2 bases, with 17 bases between them. Germline values: CDR1 DFQATT, CDR2 SNEGSKA (reference sequence).